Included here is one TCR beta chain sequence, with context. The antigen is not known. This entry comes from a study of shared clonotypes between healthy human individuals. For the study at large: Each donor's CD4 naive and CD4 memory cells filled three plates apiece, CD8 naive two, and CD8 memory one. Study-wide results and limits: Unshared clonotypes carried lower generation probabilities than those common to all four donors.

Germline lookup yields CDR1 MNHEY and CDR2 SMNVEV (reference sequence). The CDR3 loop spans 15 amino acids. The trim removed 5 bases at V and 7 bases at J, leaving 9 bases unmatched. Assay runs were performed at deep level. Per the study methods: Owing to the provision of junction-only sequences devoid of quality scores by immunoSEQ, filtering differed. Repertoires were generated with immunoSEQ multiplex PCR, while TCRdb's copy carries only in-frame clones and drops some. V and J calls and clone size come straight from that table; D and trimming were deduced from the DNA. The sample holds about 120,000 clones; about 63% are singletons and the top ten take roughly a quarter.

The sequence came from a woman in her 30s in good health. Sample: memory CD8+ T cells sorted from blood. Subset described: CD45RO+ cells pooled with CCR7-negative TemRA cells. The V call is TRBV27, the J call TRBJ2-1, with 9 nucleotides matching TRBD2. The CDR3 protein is CASSARTSVGNEQFF. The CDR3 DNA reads TGTGCCAGCAGTGCTCGGACTAGCGTGGGGAATGAGCAGTTCTTC.